This passage covers 8 T cell receptor beta chains from one sample sequenced in a study of regulatory T cells in long-lasting Graves disease. As for time point: newly diagnosed GD, antithyroid drugs for less than 3 months. The authors made the TCR library using RNA they extracted from PBMCs. Building the TCR beta libraries relied on iRepertoire HTBI primers, and CDR3 regions underwent Arm-PCR. TCRdb called the multiplex PCR reads again in MiXCR, with one record for every CDR3 protein. This sample has around 250,000 distinct CDR3 sequences; around 19% occur once, and the top ten carry 12% to 15%. These data were likewise used in another study, on T cells in Graves' hyperthyroidism and ophthalmopathy.

The sequenced sample was peripheral blood mononuclear cells (PBMCs), obtained at new diagnosis, from a patient treated with antithyroid drugs. The source of these receptors is a woman under 40 with Graves disease.

J is TRBJ2-5 and V is TRBV7-6; D possibly corresponds to TRBD1 (6 bases). The CDR3 sequence is 14 residues long. Trimming took 5 bases from V and 3 from J, leaving 13 bases between them. From germline, CDR1 is SGHVS and CDR2 FNYEAQ. Written as DNA, the CDR3 is TGTGCCAGCAGCCCCACCGACAGGAAAGAGACCCAGTACTTC. Translation gives CASSPTDRKETQYF.

This clonotype was observed at least ten times. V and J are TRBV3-1 and TRBJ1-1; D gene unclear. This CDR3 comprises 16 residues. Trimming shortened V by 0 bases and J by 3 bases, and 14 bases separated the two germline ends. CDR1 and CDR2 (germline): LGHDT, YNNKEL (reference sequence). CDR3 nucleotide sequence: TGTGCCAGCAGCCAAGATGCGGCGGGAGGATACACTGAAGCTTTCTTT. This codes for CASSQDAAGGYTEAFF.

V usage is TRBV5-4 and J usage is TRBJ1-2; TRBD1 matches at 7 bases. The germline V gene has CDR1 SGHNT and CDR2 YYREEE (reference sequence). The CDR3 covers 12 residues. Germline trimming cut 4 bases from V and 7 bases from J; bases unmatched to any gene: 4. The CDR3 DNA follows: TGTGCCAGCAGCCCGCACAGGGGTGGCTACACCTTC. Amino acid sequence: CASSPHRGGYTF.

This clonotype was found many times. J is TRBJ1-2 and V is TRBV29-1, with no clear D. Trimming left V 0 bases short and J 5 bases short, with 10 bases between. The CDR3 totals 13 residues. Looked up from germline, CDR1 is SQVTM and CDR2 is ANQGSEA. DNA of the CDR3: TGCAGCGTTGAAGATCCGACGGATTATGGCTACACCTTC. Translated, it gives CSVEDPTDYGYTF.

V and J are TRBV18 and TRBJ2-1; D gene ambiguous. The CDR3 contains 11 residues. Trimming stripped 3 bases from V and 8 bases from J, with 5 bases between. Germline V gene data show CDR1 as KGHSH and CDR2 as LQKENI. The DNA for the CDR3 is TGTGCCAGCTCACCCCTGGATGAGCAGTTCTTC. Amino acids: CASSPLDEQFF.

This clonotype was seen many times. This sequence joins TRBV6-1 and TRBJ2-1; 7 bases map to TRBD2. Germline lookup yields CDR1 MNHNS and CDR2 SASEGT. Trimming removed 7 bases from V and 4 bases from J; junction bases left unmatched: 7. CDR3 length: 14 amino acids. The CDR3 region has the DNA TGTGCCAGCACGATCACTAGCGCTTACAATGAGCAGTTCTTC. Amino acid sequence: CASTITSAYNEQFF.

V is TRBV18 and J is TRBJ2-7; maybe TRBD1 (6 bases). The CDR3 sequence is 15 residues long. The germline gives CDR1 KGHSH, CDR2 LQKENI. Trimming left V 2 bases short and J 2 bases short, with 13 bases between. The CDR3 region is CASSPKKAGAYEQYF. For the CDR3, the DNA is TGTGCCAGCTCACCAAAAAAGGCAGGGGCCTACGAGCAGTACTTC.

On this clonotype: One end of the junction varies from germline; a read error may be responsible. V gene TRBV7-9 combines with J gene TRBJ2-2, with D possibly TRBD2 on 5 matching bases. Germline V CDR1 and CDR2: SEHNR, FQNEAQ (reference sequence). The CDR3 sequence is 12 residues long. The CDR3 sequence is CASSLDTGELSF. DNA for the CDR3: TGTGCCAGCAGCTTAGACACCGGGGAGCTGTCTTTT.